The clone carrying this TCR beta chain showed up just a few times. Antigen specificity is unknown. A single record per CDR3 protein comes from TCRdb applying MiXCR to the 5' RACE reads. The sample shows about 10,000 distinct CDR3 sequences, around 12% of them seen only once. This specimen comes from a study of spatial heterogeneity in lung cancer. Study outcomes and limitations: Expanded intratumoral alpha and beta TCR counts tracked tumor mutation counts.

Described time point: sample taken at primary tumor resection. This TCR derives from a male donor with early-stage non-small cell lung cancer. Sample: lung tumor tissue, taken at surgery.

As DNA, the CDR3 is TGTGCCAGCAGTTCCGGGACGGAGAATTCACCCCTCCACTTT. Translated, it gives CASSSGTENSPLHF. V and J are TRBV12-3 or TRBV12-4 and TRBJ1-6; possibly TRBD1 for D (5 bases). Trimming cost V 4 bases and J 7 bases, with 11 bases left between them. The CDR3 totals 14 residues.